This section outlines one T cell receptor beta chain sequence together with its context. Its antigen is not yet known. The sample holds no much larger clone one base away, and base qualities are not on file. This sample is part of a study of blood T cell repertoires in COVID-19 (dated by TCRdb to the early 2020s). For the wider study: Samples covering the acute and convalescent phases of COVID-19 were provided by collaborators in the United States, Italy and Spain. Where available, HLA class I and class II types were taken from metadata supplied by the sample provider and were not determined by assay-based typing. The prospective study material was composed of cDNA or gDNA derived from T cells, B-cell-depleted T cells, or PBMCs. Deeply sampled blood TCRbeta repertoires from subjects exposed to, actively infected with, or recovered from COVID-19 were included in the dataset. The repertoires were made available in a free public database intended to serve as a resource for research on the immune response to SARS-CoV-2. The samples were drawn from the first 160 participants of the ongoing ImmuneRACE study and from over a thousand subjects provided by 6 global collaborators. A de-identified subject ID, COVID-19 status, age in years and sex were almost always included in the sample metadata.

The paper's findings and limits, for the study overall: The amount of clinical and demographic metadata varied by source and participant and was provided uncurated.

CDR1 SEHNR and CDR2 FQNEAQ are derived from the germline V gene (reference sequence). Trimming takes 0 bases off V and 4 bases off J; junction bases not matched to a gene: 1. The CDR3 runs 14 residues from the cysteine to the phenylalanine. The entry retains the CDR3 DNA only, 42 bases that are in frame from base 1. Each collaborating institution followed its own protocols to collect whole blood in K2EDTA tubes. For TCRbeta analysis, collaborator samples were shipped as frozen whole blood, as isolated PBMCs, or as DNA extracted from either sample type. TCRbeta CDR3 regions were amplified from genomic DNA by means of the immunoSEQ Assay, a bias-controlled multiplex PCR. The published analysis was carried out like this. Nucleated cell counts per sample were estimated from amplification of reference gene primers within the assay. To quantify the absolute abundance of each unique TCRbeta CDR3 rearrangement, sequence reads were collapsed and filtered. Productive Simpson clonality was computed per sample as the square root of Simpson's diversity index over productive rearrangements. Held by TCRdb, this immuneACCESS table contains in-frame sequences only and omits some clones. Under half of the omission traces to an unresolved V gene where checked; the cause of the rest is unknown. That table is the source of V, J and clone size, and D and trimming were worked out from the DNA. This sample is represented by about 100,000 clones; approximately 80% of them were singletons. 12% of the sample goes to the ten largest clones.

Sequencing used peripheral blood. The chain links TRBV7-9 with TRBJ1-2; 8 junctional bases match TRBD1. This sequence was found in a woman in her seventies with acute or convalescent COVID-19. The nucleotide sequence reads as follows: TGTGCCAGCAGCTTAGCGGGACAGGCCTATGGCTACACCTTC. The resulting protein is CASSLAGQAYGYTF.